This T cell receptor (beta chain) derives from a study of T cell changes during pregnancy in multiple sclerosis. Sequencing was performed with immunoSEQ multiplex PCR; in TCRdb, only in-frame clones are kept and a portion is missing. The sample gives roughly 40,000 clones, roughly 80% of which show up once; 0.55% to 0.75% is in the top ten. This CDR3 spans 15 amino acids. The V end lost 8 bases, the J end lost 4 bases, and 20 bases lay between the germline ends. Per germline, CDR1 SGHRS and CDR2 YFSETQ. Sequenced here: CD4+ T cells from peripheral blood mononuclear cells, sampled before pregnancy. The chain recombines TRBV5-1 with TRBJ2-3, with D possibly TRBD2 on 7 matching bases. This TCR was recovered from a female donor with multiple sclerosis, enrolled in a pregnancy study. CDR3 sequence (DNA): TGCGCCAGTAGAGGGGGGGCCGTTGGTGCAGATACGCAGTATTTT. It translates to CASRGGAVGADTQYF.